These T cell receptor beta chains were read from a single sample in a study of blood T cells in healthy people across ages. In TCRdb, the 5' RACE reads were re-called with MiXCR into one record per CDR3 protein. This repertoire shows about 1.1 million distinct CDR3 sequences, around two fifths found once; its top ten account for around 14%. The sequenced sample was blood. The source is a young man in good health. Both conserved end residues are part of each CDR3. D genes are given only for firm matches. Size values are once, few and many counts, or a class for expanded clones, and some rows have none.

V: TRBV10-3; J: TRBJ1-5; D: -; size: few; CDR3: CAISASATNQPQHF; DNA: TGTGCCATCAGTGCGTCAGCTACCAATCAGCCCCAGCATTTT
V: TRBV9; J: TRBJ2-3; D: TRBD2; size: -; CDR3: CASSVGSSGLTDTQYF; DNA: TGTGCCAGCAGCGTAGGGTCTAGCGGCCTCACAGATACGCAGTATTTT
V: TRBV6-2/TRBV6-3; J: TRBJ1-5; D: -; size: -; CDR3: CASSPDGYGQPQHF; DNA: TGTGCCAGCAGCCCCGACGGATATGGTCAGCCCCAGCATTTT
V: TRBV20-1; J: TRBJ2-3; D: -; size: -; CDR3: CSARDFLSGDTQYF; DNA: TGCAGTGCTAGAGATTTCCTTTCTGGGGATACGCAGTATTTT
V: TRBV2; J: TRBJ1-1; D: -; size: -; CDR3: CASSEYRVSTEAFF; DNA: TGTGCCAGCAGTGAATATAGGGTAAGCACTGAAGCTTTCTTT
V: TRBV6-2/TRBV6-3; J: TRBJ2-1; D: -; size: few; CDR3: CASSYSRGPSYNEQFF; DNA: TGTGCCAGCAGTTACTCGCGCGGACCCTCCTACAATGAGCAGTTCTTC
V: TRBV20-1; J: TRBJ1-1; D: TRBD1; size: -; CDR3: CSASPQGAWTEAFF; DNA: TGCAGTGCTAGTCCACAGGGGGCATGGACTGAAGCTTTCTTT
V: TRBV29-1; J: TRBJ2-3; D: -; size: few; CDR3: CSVEDTLGGMPDTQYF; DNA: TGCAGCGTTGAAGATACCCTAGGAGGTATGCCAGATACGCAGTATTTT
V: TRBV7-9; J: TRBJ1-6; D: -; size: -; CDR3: CTSSLTNSPLHF; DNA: TGTACCAGCAGCCTAACTAATTCGCCCCTCCACTTT
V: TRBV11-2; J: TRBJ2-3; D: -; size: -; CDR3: CASSSIMGQDTTSTDTQYF; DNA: TGTGCCAGCAGCTCAATTATGGGGCAGGACACCACTAGCACAGATACGCAGTATTTT
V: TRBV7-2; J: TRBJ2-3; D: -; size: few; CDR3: CASSLKPPQGTDTQYF; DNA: TGTGCCAGCAGCTTAAAACCCCCTCAGGGAACAGATACGCAGTATTTT
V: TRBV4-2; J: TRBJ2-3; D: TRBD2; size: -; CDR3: CASSQVDLAANRYAYF; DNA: TGTGCCAGCAGCCAAGTCGACCTAGCGGCGAACAGATACGCGTATTTT
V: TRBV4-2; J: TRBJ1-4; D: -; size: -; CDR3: CASSQEGGAANEKLFF; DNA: TGTGCCAGCAGCCAAGAAGGGGGGGCTGCTAATGAAAAACTGTTTTTT
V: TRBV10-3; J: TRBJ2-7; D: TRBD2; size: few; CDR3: CAIAEGLADYNEQYF; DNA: TGTGCCATCGCTGAGGGACTAGCCGATTACAATGAGCAGTACTTC
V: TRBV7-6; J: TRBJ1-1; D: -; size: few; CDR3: CASSLEPAANTEAFF; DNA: TGTGCCAGCAGCTTAGAACCGGCAGCGAACACTGAAGCTTTCTTT
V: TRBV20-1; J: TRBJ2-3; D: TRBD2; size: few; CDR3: CSAVGGSTDTQYF; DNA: TGCAGTGCCGTCGGGGGGAGCACAGATACGCAGTATTTT
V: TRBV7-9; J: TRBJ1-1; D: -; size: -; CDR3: CASSFQGTQNTEAFF; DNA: TGTGCCAGCAGCTTCCAGGGGACACAGAACACTGAAGCTTTCTTT
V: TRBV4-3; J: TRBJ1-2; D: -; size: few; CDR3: CASSQVGGLVSYGYTF; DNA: TGCGCCAGCAGCCAAGTTGGCGGTTTAGTAAGCTATGGCTACACCTTC
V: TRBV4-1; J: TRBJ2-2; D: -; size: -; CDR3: CASSQDPGPYTGELFF; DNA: TGCGCCAGCAGCCAAGATCCTGGACCCTACACCGGGGAGCTGTTTTTT
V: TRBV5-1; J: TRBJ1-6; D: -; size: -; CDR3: CASSLNVMSYNSPLHF; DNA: TGCGCCAGCAGCTTAAACGTAATGTCCTATAATTCACCCCTCCACTTT
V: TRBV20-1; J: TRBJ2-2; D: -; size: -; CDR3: CSATRRLNTGELFF; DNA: TGCAGTGCTACCCGACGACTGAACACCGGGGAGCTGTTTTTT
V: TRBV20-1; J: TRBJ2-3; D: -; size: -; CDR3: CSASIGKAASTDTQYF; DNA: TGCAGTGCTAGTATTGGGAAAGCCGCTAGCACAGATACGCAGTATTTT